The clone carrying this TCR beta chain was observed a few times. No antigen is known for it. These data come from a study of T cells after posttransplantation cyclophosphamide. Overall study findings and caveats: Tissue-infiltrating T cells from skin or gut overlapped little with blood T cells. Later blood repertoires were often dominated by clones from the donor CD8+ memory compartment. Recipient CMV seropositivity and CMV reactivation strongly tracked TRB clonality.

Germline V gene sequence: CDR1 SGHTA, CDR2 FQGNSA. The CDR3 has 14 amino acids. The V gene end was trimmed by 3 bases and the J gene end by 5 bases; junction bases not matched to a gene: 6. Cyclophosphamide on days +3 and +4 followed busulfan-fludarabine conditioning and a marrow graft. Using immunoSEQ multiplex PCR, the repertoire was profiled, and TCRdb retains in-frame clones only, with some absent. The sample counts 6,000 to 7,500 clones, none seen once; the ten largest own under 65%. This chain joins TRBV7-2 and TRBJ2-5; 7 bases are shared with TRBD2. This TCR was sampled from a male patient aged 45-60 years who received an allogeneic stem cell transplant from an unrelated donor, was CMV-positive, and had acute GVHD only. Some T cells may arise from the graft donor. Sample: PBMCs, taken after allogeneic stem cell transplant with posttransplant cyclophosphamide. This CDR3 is CASSFGLAAETQYF. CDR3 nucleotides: TGTGCCAGCAGCTTCGGGCTAGCGGCGGAGACCCAGTACTTC.